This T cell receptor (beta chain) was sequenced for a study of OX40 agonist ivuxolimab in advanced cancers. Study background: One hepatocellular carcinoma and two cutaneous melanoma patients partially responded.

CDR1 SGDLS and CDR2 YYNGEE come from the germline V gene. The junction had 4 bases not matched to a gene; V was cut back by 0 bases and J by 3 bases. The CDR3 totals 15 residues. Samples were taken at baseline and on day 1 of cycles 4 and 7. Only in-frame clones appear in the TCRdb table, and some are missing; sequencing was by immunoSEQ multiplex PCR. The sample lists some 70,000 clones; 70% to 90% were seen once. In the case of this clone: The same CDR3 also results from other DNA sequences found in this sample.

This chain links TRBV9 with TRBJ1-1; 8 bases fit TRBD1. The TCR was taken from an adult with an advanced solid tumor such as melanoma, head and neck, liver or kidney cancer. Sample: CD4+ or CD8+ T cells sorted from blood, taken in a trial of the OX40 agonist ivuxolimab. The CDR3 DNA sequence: TGTGCCAGCAGCGTAGACGGACAGGGATACACTGAAGCTTTCTTT. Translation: CASSVDGQGYTEAFF.